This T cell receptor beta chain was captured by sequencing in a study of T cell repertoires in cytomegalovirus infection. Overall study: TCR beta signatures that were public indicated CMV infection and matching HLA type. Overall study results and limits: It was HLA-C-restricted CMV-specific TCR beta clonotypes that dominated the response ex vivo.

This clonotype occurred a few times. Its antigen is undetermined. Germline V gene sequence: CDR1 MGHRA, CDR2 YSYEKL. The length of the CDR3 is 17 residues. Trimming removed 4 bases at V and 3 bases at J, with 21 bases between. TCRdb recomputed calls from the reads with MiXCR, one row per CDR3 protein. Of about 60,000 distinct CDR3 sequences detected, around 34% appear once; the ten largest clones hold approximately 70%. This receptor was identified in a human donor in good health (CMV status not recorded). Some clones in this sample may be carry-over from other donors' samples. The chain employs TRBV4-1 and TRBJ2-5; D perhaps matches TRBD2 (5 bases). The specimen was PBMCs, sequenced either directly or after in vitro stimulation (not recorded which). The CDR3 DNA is TGCGCCAGCAGCCGGGTACACTATCGACTATCCAAAGAGACCCAGTACTTC. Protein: CASSRVHYRLSKETQYF.